The source of this T cell receptor (beta chain) is a study of T cells in Graves' hyperthyroidism and ophthalmopathy. Across the study: Peripheral blood was acquired at first diagnosis, ahead of any therapy whatsoever.

General study findings and limits: Separating ophthalmopathy from stable hyperthyroidism was achieved by a 13 V-J model.

There are 12 residues in the CDR3. CDR1 and CDR2 from the germline V gene are MNHNS and SASEGT. Trimming cost V 4 bases and J 6 bases, with 4 bases left between them. Amplification yielded TCR beta CDR3 regions, with RNA transcripts as the source. When the TCR CDR3 underwent first-round RT-PCR, the HTBI primer set was used. MiXCR, run by TCRdb on the multiplex PCR reads, gives a single entry per CDR3 protein. The table shows 280,000 or so distinct CDR3 sequences, with less than 30% occurring only once. This clonotype was seen many times. What it binds is unknown. Thyroid ultrasound, orbital computed tomography, clinical symptoms, and serum thyroxine and TRAb underpinned diagnoses. Blood sampling occurred at first hyperthyroidism diagnosis, ahead of any ophthalmopathy symptoms.

The sequence derives from a man aged 40-49 years with Graves' hyperthyroidism that later progressed to Graves' ophthalmopathy. This chain uses TRBV6-1 with TRBJ1-6; no clear D gene. Sample: blood. CDR3 sequence reads: CASSVGNSPLHF. As DNA, the CDR3 is TGTGCCAGCAGTGTGGGTAATTCACCCCTCCACTTT.